This TCR beta chain was recorded in a study of T cell responses to AZD1222 COVID-19 vaccine. Concerning this clone: Antigen specificity is unknown.

Findings and caveats of the study: It was only a handful of AZD1222 recipients who were seropositive at baseline. Spike as a whole was targeted by vaccine-associated CD4 TCRs, dominant at 160-218 and 743-854. An increase in Spike-specific TCR breadth and depth was observed after two AZD1222 doses.

Sequencing used immunoSEQ multiplex PCR; TCRdb keeps in-frame clones, though not all of them. The profile covers hundreds of thousands of clones, with about 93% appearing a single time and roughly 1% taken by the ten largest. V lost 5 bases, J lost 7 bases, and 13 bases stayed unmatched. Germline CDR1 is SGHTA and CDR2 is FQGNSA. The CDR3 is 16 residues long. This specimen was peripheral blood, taken on day 0 of MenACWY control vaccination. V gene TRBV7-2 combines with J gene TRBJ2-5, with TRBD2 matching over 10 bases. The origin of this receptor is an adult in good health. The CDR3 protein is CASSPSLAGVWGTQYF. For the CDR3, the DNA is TGTGCCAGCAGCCCCTCCCTAGCGGGGGTGTGGGGGACCCAGTACTTC.